This passage covers 5 T cell receptor beta chains from one sample sequenced in a study of blood T cell repertoires in COVID-19. This table comes from immunoSEQ multiplex PCR, and its TCRdb copy is limited to in-frame clones, with some not included. The sample gives about 310,000 clones, about 89% of which show up once; approximately 9.4% is in the top ten. Specimen: PBMCs or T cells enriched from blood (not recorded which). The receptors were sampled from a woman aged 40 to 50 who had recovered from COVID-19.

The genes are TRBV2 and TRBJ2-1, with 12 bases lining up with TRBD2. V lost 6 bases to trimming and J lost 7 bases; unmatched junction nucleotides: 7. Germline CDR1 and CDR2: SNHLY and FYNNEI. CDR3 length equals 15 residues. CDR3 coding DNA: TGTGCCAGCAGCTTGACTAGCGGGAGAGTGAATGAGCAGTTCTTC. Translating it yields CASSLTSGRVNEQFF.

The chain has TRBV11-1 and TRBJ2-7, with D perhaps TRBD2 (5 bases). V gave up 7 bases and J gave up 5 bases, with 18 bases separating them. This CDR3 is built from 14 residues. Germline values: CDR1 SGHAT, CDR2 FQDESV (reference sequence). CDR3 DNA sequence: TGTGCCAGCACCGAGCCGGAGCGGTTAGACGAGCAGTACTTC. This sequence encodes CASTEPERLDEQYF. The entire variable domain, with the rest obtained from reference TRBV11-1 and TRBJ2-7, is as follows: EAEVAQSPRYKITEKSQAVAFWCDPISGHATLYWYRQILGQGPELLVQFQDESVVDDSQLPKDRFSAERLKGVDSTLKIQPAELGDSAMYLCASTEPERLDEQYFGPGTRLTVT.

The V and J genes are TRBV28 and TRBJ1-4; 7 nucleotides line up with TRBD1. The germline V gene has CDR1 MDHEN and CDR2 SYDVKM. J was trimmed by 11 bases and V by 3 bases; bases with no gene match: 3. The CDR3 length is 12 residues. CDR3 DNA sequence: TGTGCCAGCAGTTTGACAGGGCTGAAACTGTTTTTT. It specifies CASSLTGLKLFF.

The table lists this clone with a count of one. The chain employs TRBV7-2 and TRBJ1-2, with D unresolved. Trimming removed 3 bases from V and 7 bases from J, with 12 bases in between. The CDR3 totals 13 residues. CDR1 SGHTA and CDR2 FQGNSA come from the germline V gene. The chain's CDR3 is CASSLVTFFGYTF. The CDR3 DNA reads as TGTGCCAGCAGCTTGGTGACATTCTTTGGCTACACCTTC.

The CDR3 DNA is TGTGCCAGCAGCCTTTTAGTTGCGGGGGGGCGCATCACCGGGGAGCTGTTTTTT. This encodes CASSLLVAGGRITGELFF. V is TRBV11-2 and J is TRBJ2-2; 9 nucleotides agree with TRBD2. Trimming at V came to 5 bases and at J to 4 bases, leaving 14 bases not matched to a gene. This CDR3 contains 18 residues. Germline-derived CDR1 and CDR2 are SGHAT and FQNNGV.